These 6 T cell receptor beta chains share one sample of origin, sequenced in a study of T cell repertoires in cytomegalovirus infection. TCRdb redid the calling of the reads with MiXCR, one entry per CDR3 protein. This table has 200,000 to 250,000 distinct CDR3 sequences, approximately 13% appearing once. The sequenced sample was PBMCs. These receptors all stem from a human donor in good health (CMV status not recorded). Some clones in this sample may be carry-over from other donors' samples.

This clonotype was detected ten times or more. V usage is TRBV7-2 and J usage is TRBJ1-1; D may be TRBD1 (5 bases). Germline assignment: CDR1 SGHTA and CDR2 FQGNSA. The V and J ends lost 6 bases and 1 base respectively, with 12 bases between them. The CDR3 is 14 residues long. CDR3 nucleotides: TGTGCCAGCAGGGGGCGCGAGTGGAACACTGAAGCTTTCTTT. This translates into CASRGREWNTEAFF. Combining the CDR3 with reference TRBV7-2 and TRBJ1-1 gives the whole variable domain GAGVSQSPSNKVTEKGKDVELRCDPISGHTALYWYRQSLGQGLEFLIYFQGNSAPDKSGLPSDRFSAERTGGSVSTLTIQRTQQEDSAVYLCASRGREWNTEAFFGQGTRLTVV.

This clonotype was observed at least ten times. The gene calls are TRBV28 and TRBJ2-7; 8 positions match TRBD1. CDR1 is MDHEN, CDR2 SYDVKM, per germline. J was trimmed by 2 bases and V by 4 bases; bases with no gene match: 7. The CDR3 is 15 residues long. The CDR3 region is CASSSNRDRTYEQYF. The CDR3 DNA is TGTGCCAGCAGTTCCAACCGGGACAGGACCTACGAGCAGTACTTC.

This clonotype was observed many times. V is TRBV6-1 and J is TRBJ1-5, with D uncertain. The CDR3 has 13 residues. Germline V CDR1 and CDR2: MNHNS, SASEGT. V dropped 6 bases and J dropped 7 bases, with 13 bases sitting between them. This CDR3 is CASSSALWQPQHF. The CDR3 DNA follows: TGTGCCAGCAGCTCTGCCCTCTGGCAGCCCCAGCATTTT.

This clonotype was seen ten or more times. The gene calls are TRBV19 and TRBJ2-1; no definite D call. This CDR3 comprises 14 residues. CDR1 LNHDA and CDR2 SQIVND come from the germline V gene (reference sequence). V was cut by 9 bases and J by 3 bases, with 15 bases left in between. The CDR3 DNA follows: TGTGCCAGCGCTACCCAGGACGACTACAATGAGCAGTTCTTC. As protein: CASATQDDYNEQFF.

Ten or more counts support this clonotype. The gene calls are TRBV7-2 and TRBJ1-1; the match to TRBD1 covers 8 bases. V was pared by 4 bases and J by 1 base, with 2 bases of the junction left unmatched. Germline CDR1 SGHTA, CDR2 FQGNSA. The CDR3 sequence is 14 residues long. CDR3 amino acids: CASSSDRANTEAFF. CDR3 in DNA: TGTGCCAGCAGCTCGGACAGGGCGAACACTGAAGCTTTCTTT. The whole variable domain, remainder taken from reference TRBV7-2 and TRBJ1-1, is GAGVSQSPSNKVTEKGKDVELRCDPISGHTALYWYRQSLGQGLEFLIYFQGNSAPDKSGLPSDRFSAERTGGSVSTLTIQRTQQEDSAVYLCASSSDRANTEAFFGQGTRLTVV.

As concerns this clonotype: Possible read error: a much larger clone is one base away. Likely a read error: the CDR3 ends without its conserved phenylalanine or tryptophan. The genes are TRBV11-2 and TRBJ1-1; D may be TRBD1 (6 bases). Germline V CDR1 and CDR2: SGHAT, FQNNGV. V was cut by 5 bases and J by 1 base, with 8 bases left in between. CDR3 length: 13 residues. CDR3 in amino acids: CASSGGRNTEAFC. Here the CDR3 DNA reads TGTGCCAGCAGCGGGGGCAGGAACACTGAAGCTTTCTGT.